These T cell receptor beta chains were read from a single sample in a study of T cells after yellow fever vaccination. Each CDR3 protein gets one entry after TCRdb re-called the 5' RACE reads with MiXCR. The table includes hundreds of thousands of distinct CDR3 sequences, 20% to 25% detected once. The sequencing here drew on PBMCs, taken less than 25 days after the first yellow fever vaccination. The source is a man aged 18 to 29 who received the YFV17D yellow fever vaccine. The CDR3 runs from the conserved cysteine through the conserved F or W. The order of the fields is J gene, CDR3 length, V gene, D gene, clone size, CDR3 DNA, CDR3 protein. A D gene is named only where the DNA matches it firmly. Clone size is given for some rows only: seen once, a few or many times, or a class if the clone is expanded.

>TRBJ2-7|14|TRBV20-1|TRBD2|few
TGCAGTGCTCTCAACCAGGGACTAGCCCACGAGCAGTACTTC
CSALNQGLAHEQYF
>TRBJ2-7|12|TRBV5-1|-|many
TGCGCCAGCAGCGACAACTCCTACGAGCAGTACTTC
CASSDNSYEQYF
>TRBJ2-1|17|TRBV4-1|-|few
TGCGCCAGCAGCCCGCGAATGGGGGCAGATTCCTACAATGAGCAGTTCTTC
CASSPRMGADSYNEQFF
>TRBJ1-5|12|TRBV6-2/TRBV6-3|-|-
TGTGCCAGCCGCACAGGACTTGAGCCCCAGCATTTT
CASRTGLEPQHF
>TRBJ1-1|14|TRBV9|-|few
TGTGCCAGCAGCGTATCAGAGATGAACACTGAAGCTTTCTTT
CASSVSEMNTEAFF
>TRBJ2-1|20|TRBV9|TRBD2|-
TGTGCCAGCAGCTTAGGGATCGGGACTAGCGGGGGTCGGTCCTACAATGAGCAGTTCTTC
CASSLGIGTSGGRSYNEQFF
>TRBJ1-2|12|TRBV6-5|-|-
TGTGCCAGCAAGCGGTTCAACTATGGCTACACCTTC
CASKRFNYGYTF
>TRBJ1-6|15|TRBV9|-|few
TGTGCCAGCAGCGTTCTGGGCAGTCCTAATTCACCCCTCCACTTT
CASSVLGSPNSPLHF
>TRBJ1-2|16|TRBV10-3|TRBD1|-
TGTGCCATCAGTGAGTCCAGAGGGGGACAGGCCTATGGCTACACCTTC
CAISESRGGQAYGYTF
>TRBJ1-1|16|TRBV27|-|-
TGTGCCAGCAGTTTACAGAGCGGGGAAAGAAGCACTGAAGCTTTCTTT
CASSLQSGERSTEAFF
>TRBJ2-3|14|TRBV7-8|-|few
TGTGCCAGCAGCCAGAACAGGGCCGAAGATACGCAGTATTTT
CASSQNRAEDTQYF
>TRBJ2-3|14|TRBV5-4|TRBD1|few
TGTGCCAGCAGCCGGGACAGGGGTTCAGATACGCAGTATTTT
CASSRDRGSDTQYF
>TRBJ1-1|14|TRBV29-1|-|-
TGCAGCGTTGAAGTTAGGGGGGGCAATTTCGAAGCTTTCTTT
CSVEVRGGNFEAFF
>TRBJ2-6|15|TRBV20-1|-|few
TGCAGTGTTCCCGAAACAGACTCTGGGGCCAACGTCCTGACTTTC
CSVPETDSGANVLTF
>TRBJ1-4|13|TRBV10-3|-|many
TGTGCCATCAGTGATCTGGGCCGTGAAAAACTGTTTTTT
CAISDLGREKLFF